Described below is a single TCR beta chain sequence and its context. Profiled with immunoSEQ multiplex PCR; TCRdb holds only in-frame clones, not every one. The data hold 100,000 to 120,000 clones, with approximately 90% observed a single time. This entry is derived from a study of cytomegalovirus exposure and HLA in healthy donors. The CDR3 length is 17 residues. Germline V gives CDR1 SGHAT, CDR2 FQNNGV. Trimming shortened V by 1 base and J by 5 bases, and 21 bases separated the two germline ends. This chain joins TRBV11-2 and TRBJ2-7, with a possible D match to TRBD2 (6 bases). The TCR was taken from a woman aged 25 to 39 in good health and CMV-seropositive. Sequenced: PBMCs. The CDR3 bases are TGTGCCAGCAGCTTAGGAGGTTCGGGGGAAGCCTCGGACGAGCAGTACTTC. This translates into CASSLGGSGEASDEQYF.